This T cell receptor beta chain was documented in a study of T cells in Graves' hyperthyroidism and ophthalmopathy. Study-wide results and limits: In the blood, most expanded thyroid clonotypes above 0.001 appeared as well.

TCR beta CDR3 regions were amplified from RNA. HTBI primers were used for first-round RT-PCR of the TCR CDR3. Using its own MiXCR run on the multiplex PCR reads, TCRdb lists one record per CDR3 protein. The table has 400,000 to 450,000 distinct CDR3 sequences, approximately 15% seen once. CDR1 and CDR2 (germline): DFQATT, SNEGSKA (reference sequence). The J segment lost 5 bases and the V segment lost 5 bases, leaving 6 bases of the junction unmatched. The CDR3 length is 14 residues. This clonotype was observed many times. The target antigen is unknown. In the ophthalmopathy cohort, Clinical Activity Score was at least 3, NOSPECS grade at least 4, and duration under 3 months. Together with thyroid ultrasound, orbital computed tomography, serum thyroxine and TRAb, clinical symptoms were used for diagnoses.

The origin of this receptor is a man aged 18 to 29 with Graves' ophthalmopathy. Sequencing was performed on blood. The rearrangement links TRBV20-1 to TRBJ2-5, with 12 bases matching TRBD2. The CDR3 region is CSAPPSGGAETQYF. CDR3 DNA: TGCAGTGCTCCTCCTAGCGGGGGGGCGGAGACCCAGTACTTC.